These 14 T cell receptor beta chains originate from one sample sequenced in a study of radiotherapy plus CTLA-4 blockade in lung cancer. TCRdb keeps only in-frame clones here, not all; method: immunoSEQ multiplex PCR. Among fewer than 55,000 clones, roughly four fifths were seen once, and the ten largest hold about 2.7%. The material was peripheral blood, obtained from a patient treated with radiotherapy plus ipilimumab. The receptors were sampled from a human donor with non-small cell lung cancer whose response to radiotherapy plus ipilimumab could not be evaluated.

This clone was seen a single time. The chain combines TRBV20-1 with TRBJ2-5; D is possibly TRBD2 (5 bases). V lost 6 bases, J lost 8 bases, and 13 bases lay in between. The CDR3 is 11 residues long. Germline V gene sequence: CDR1 DFQATT, CDR2 SNEGSKA (reference sequence). The CDR3 nucleotides are TGCAGTGCCGGGAAGGCCGAAACCCAGTACTTC. It yields the protein CSAGKAETQYF.

This clone was recorded once. The V gene is TRBV28, the J gene TRBJ2-2, with 10 bases that match TRBD2. Germline CDR1 and CDR2: MDHEN and SYDVKM. Unmatched junction bases numbered 1, after V lost 5 bases and J lost 4 bases. There are 14 residues in the CDR3. This CDR3 is CASSTSGTTGELFF. DNA for the CDR3: TGTGCCAGCAGTACTAGCGGGACCACCGGGGAGCTGTTTTTT.

This rearrangement joins TRBV7-2 to TRBJ2-1, with D hard to call. Trimming removed 5 bases from V and 1 base from J, with 12 bases in between. Looked up from germline, CDR1 is SGHTA and CDR2 is FQGNSA. The CDR3 is 15 residues long. CDR3 residues: CASSLLAVSYNEQFF. The CDR3 DNA reads TGTGCCAGCAGCCTTCTGGCGGTTTCCTACAATGAGCAGTTCTTC.

V usage is TRBV5-1 and J usage is TRBJ2-5; 7 bases agree with TRBD2. The CDR3 is made up of 14 amino acids. Germline V gene data show CDR1 as SGHRS and CDR2 as YFSETQ. Trimming took 2 bases from V and 1 from J; bases not matched to a gene: 2. CDR3 amino acids: CASSFGGGQETQYF. For the CDR3, the DNA is TGCGCCAGCAGCTTTGGGGGGGGCCAAGAGACCCAGTACTTC. The complete variable domain, with remaining parts taken from reference TRBV5-1 and TRBJ2-5, reads KAGVTQTPRYLIKTRGQQVTLSCSPISGHRSVSWYQQTPGQGLQFLFEYFSETQRNKGNFPGRFSGRQFSNSRSEMNVSTLELGDSALYLCASSFGGGQETQYFGPGTRLLVL.

The chain links TRBV19 to TRBJ1-2, with no clear D. In germline, CDR1 is LNHDA, CDR2 SQIVND (reference sequence). V lost 7 bases and J 8 bases, leaving 14 bases between the germline ends. The CDR3 is 12 residues long. CDR3 sequence: CASTPGFWGYTF. CDR3 sequence (DNA): TGTGCCAGTACCCCAGGTTTTTGGGGCTACACCTTC.

The chain carries TRBV7-9 and TRBJ2-1; 11 positions agree with TRBD2. The CDR3 spans 17 residues. After removal of 3 bases from V and 0 bases from J, the junction contained 4 bases not matched to a gene. Germline loops: CDR1 SEHNR, CDR2 FQNEAQ (reference sequence). The CDR3 protein is CASSFPTSGGSYNEQFF. In DNA, the CDR3 is TGTGCCAGCAGCTTCCCCACTAGCGGGGGCTCCTACAATGAGCAGTTCTTC.

The chain combines TRBV7-3 with TRBJ2-3, with 8 bases aligning to TRBD2. The CDR3 consists of 14 residues. Trimming took 5 bases from V and 6 from J; bases not matched to a gene: 7. CDR1 and CDR2 (germline): SGHTA, FQGTGA. CDR3 residues: CASSPGGASDTQYF. The DNA for the CDR3 is TGTGCCAGCAGCCCCGGGGGGGCCTCCGATACGCAGTATTTT.

This clone showed up just a few times. The chain uses TRBV5-6 and TRBJ2-1; D might be TRBD2 (6 bases). Germline loops: CDR1 SGHDT, CDR2 YYEEEE. This CDR3 comprises 16 residues. V lost 0 bases to trimming and J lost 5 bases, with 15 bases between them. The CDR3 sequence is CASSLETGANNNEQFF. The DNA for the CDR3 is TGTGCCAGCAGCTTGGAAACGGGAGCCAACAACAATGAGCAGTTCTTC. Full variable domain (rest looked up from reference TRBV5-6 and TRBJ2-1): DAGVTQSPTHLIKTRGQQVTLRCSPKSGHDTVSWYQQALGQGPQFIFQYYEEEERQRGNFPDRFSGHQFPNYSSELNVNALLLGDSALYLCASSLETGANNNEQFFGPGTRLTVL.

The V gene is TRBV30, the J gene TRBJ1-6, with D tentatively TRBD1 (6 bases). Germline V gives CDR1 GTSNPN, CDR2 SVGIG (reference sequence). This CDR3 contains 13 residues. The V end was cut by 7 bases, the J end by 7 bases, with 14 bases between. The CDR3 sequence: CASEGGVNSPLHF. The CDR3 bases are TGTGCCTCCGAAGGGGGTGTGAATTCACCCCTCCACTTT.

The sample holds one count of this clone. This rearrangement joins TRBV5-5 to TRBJ2-1; the match to TRBD1 covers 10 bases. CDR1 and CDR2 from the germline V gene are SGHKS and YYEKEE (reference sequence). The CDR3 covers 15 residues. V was pared by 4 bases and J by 8 bases, with 9 bases of the junction left unmatched. The CDR3 region is CASSRWDRGSDEQFF. The CDR3 DNA reads as TGTGCCAGCAGCCGGTGGGACAGGGGTTCGGATGAGCAGTTCTTC.

The V call is TRBV15, the J call TRBJ1-5; D unresolved. Trimming left V 4 bases short and J 3 bases short, with 13 bases between. The CDR3 covers 15 residues. The germline gives CDR1 LNHNV, CDR2 YYDKDF (reference sequence). The CDR3 DNA follows: TGTGCCACCAGCACCCCCCGAGAATACAATCAGCCCCAGCATTTT. It specifies CATSTPREYNQPQHF.

This clone was counted only a few times. The rearrangement links TRBV5-1 to TRBJ2-6; 8 bases map to TRBD1. The CDR3 consists of 17 residues. Germline CDR1 reads SGHRS; CDR2 reads YFSETQ. Trimming removed 0 bases from V and 12 bases from J; junction bases left unmatched: 14. The CDR3 nucleotides read TGCGCCAGCAGCTTGGGGTCAGGGGGCGATACGGGAGTCGTCCTGACTTTC. Translating gives CASSLGSGGDTGVVLTF.

CDR3 amino acids: CASSAAGQGAAEAFF. In nucleotides, the CDR3 is TGTGCCAGCAGCGCGGCGGGACAGGGGGCTGCTGAAGCTTTCTTT. The chain has TRBV5-4 and TRBJ1-1, with 12 bases lining up with TRBD1. The CDR3 totals 15 residues. Germline V gene data show CDR1 as SGHNT and CDR2 as YYREEE (reference sequence). V lost 4 bases, J lost 6 bases, and 7 bases stayed unmatched.

Written as DNA, the CDR3 is TGCGCCAGCAGCCTTCGGACAGGGTACGAGCAGTACTTC. Amino acids: CASSLRTGYEQYF. V is TRBV5-1 and J is TRBJ2-7, with 8 positions matching TRBD1. Per the germline V gene, CDR1 is SGHRS and CDR2 is YFSETQ. The CDR3 has 13 amino acids. Trimming took 4 bases from V and 4 from J; bases not matched to a gene: 4.